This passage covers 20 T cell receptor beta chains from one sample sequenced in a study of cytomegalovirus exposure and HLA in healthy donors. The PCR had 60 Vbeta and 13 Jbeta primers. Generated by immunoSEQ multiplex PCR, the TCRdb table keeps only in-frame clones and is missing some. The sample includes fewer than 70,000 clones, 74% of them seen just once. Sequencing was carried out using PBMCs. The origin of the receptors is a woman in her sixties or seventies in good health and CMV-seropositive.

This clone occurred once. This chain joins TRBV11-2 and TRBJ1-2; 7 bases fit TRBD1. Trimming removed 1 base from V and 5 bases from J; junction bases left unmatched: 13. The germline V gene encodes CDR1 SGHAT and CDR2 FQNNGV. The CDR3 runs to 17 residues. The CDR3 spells CASSLVGGGATLYGYTF. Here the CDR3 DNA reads TGTGCCAGCAGCTTAGTTGGAGGGGGCGCCACCTTATATGGCTACACCTTC.

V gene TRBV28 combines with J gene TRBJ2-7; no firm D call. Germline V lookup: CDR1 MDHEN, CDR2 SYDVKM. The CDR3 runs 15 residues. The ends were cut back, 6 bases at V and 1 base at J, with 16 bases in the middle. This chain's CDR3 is CASSPPSTLSYEQYF. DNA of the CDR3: TGTGCCAGCAGCCCCCCAAGCACCCTTTCCTACGAGCAGTACTTC. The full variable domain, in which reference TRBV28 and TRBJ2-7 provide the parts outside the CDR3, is DVKVTQSSRYLVKRTGEKVFLECVQDMDHENMFWYRQDPGLGLRLIYFSYDVKMKEKGDIPEGYSVSREKKERFSLILESASTNQTSMYLCASSPPSTLSYEQYFGPGTRLTVT.

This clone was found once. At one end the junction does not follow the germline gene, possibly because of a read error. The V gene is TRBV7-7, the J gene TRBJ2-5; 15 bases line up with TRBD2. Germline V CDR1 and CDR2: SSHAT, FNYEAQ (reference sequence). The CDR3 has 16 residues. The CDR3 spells CASSLGLAGGQETQYF. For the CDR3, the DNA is TGTGCTAGCAGCTTGGGACTAGCGGGGGGTCAAGAGACCCAGTACTTC.

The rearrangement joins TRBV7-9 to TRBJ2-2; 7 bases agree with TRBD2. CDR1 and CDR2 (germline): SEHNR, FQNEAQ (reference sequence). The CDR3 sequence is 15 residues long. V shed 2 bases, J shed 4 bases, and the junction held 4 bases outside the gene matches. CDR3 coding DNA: TGTGCCAGCAGCTTACAGGGCGGGAGCACCGGGGAGCTGTTTTTT. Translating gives CASSLQGGSTGELFF.

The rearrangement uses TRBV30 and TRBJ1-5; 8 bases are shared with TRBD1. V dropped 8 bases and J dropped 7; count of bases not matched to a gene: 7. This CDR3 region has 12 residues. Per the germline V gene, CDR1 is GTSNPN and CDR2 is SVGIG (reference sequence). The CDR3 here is CAGGQGGQPQHF. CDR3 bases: TGTGCCGGAGGACAGGGAGGACAGCCCCAGCATTTT.

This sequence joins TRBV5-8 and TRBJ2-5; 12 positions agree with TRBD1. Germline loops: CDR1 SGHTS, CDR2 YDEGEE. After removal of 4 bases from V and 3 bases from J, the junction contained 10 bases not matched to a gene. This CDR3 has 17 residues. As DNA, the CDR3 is TGTGCCAGCAGCCGGGACAGGGGGCGAAGGTGGGAAGAGACCCAGTACTTC. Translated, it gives CASSRDRGRRWEETQYF.

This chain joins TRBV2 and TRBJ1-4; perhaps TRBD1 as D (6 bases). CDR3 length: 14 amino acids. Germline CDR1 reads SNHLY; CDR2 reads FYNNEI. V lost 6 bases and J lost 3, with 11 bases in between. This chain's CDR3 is CASREQGSNEKLFF. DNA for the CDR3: TGTGCCAGCAGAGAACAGGGATCTAATGAAAAACTGTTTTTT.

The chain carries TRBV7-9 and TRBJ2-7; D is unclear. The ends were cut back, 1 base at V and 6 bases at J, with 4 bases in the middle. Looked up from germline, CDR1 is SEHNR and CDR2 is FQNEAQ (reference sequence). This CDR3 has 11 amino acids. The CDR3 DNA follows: TGTGCCAGCAGCTTAGGGGCCGAGCAGTACTTC. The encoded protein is CASSLGAEQYF.

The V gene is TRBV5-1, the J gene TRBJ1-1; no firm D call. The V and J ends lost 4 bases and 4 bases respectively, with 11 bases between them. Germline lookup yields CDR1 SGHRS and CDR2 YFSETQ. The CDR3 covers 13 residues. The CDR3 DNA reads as TGCGCCAGCAGCCAAGCCCCGCTCACTGAAGCTTTCTTT. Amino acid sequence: CASSQAPLTEAFF.

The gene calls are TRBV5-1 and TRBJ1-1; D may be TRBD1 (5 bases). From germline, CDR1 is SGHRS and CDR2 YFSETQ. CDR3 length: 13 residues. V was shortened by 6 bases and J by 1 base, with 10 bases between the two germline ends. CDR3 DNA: TGCGCCAGCAATCGGCAGGGGAACACTGAAGCTTTCTTT. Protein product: CASNRQGNTEAFF.

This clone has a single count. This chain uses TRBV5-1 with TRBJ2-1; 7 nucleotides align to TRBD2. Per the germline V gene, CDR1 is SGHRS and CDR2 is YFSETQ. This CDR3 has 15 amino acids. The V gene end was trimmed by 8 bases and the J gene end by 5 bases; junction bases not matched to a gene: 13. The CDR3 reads CASSRVASGNNEQFF. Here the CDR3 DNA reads TGCGCCAGTTCTCGAGTGGCTAGCGGAAACAATGAGCAGTTCTTC.

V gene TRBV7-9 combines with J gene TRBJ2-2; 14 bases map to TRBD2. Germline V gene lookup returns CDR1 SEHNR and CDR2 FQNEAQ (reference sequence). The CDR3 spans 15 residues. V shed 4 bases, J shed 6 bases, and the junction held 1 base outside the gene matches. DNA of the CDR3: TGTGCCAGCAGCTCGGGACTAGCGGGGGCCGGGGAGCTGTTTTTT. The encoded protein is CASSSGLAGAGELFF.

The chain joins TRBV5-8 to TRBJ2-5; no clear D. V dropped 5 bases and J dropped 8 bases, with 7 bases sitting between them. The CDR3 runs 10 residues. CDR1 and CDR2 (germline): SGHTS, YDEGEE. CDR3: CASRTQTQYF. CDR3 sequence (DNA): TGTGCCAGCAGAACTCAAACCCAGTACTTC. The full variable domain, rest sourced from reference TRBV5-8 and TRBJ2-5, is EAGVTQSPTHLIKTRGQQATLRCSPISGHTSVYWYQQALGLGLQFLLWYDEGEERNRGNFPPRFSGRQFPNYSSELNVNALELEDSALYLCASRTQTQYFGPGTRLLVL.

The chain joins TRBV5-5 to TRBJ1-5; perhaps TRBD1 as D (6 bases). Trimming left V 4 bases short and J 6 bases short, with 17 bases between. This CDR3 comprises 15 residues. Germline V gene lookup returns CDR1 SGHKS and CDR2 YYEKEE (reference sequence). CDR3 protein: CASSTIAGGSQPQHF. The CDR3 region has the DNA TGTGCCAGCAGCACTATCGCGGGGGGCAGTCAGCCCCAGCATTTT.

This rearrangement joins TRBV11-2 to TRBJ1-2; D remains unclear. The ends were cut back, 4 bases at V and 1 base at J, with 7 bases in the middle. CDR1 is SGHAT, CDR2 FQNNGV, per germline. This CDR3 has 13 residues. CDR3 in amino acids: CASSSSSNYGYTF. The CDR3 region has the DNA TGTGCCAGCAGCTCGTCCAGTAACTATGGCTACACCTTC.

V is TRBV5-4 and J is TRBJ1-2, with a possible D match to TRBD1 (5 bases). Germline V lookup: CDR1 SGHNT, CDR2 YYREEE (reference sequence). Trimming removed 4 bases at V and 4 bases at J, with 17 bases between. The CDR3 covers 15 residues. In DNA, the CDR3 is TGTGCCAGCAGCCCCTCGGGCGGGGCCGGCTATGGCTACACCTTC. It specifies CASSPSGGAGYGYTF.

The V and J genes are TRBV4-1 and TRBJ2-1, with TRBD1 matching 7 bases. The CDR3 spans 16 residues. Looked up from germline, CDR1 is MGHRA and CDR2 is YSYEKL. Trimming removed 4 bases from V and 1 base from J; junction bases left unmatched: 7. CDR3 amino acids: CASSRGPGQSYNEQFF. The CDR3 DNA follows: TGCGCCAGCAGCCGGGGACCGGGACAGTCCTACAATGAGCAGTTCTTC.

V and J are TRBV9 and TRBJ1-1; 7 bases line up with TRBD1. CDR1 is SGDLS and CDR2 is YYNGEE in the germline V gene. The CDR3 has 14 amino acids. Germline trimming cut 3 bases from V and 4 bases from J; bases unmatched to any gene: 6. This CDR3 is CASSALQGTTEAFF. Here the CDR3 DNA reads TGTGCCAGCAGCGCCCTACAGGGGACCACTGAAGCTTTCTTT.

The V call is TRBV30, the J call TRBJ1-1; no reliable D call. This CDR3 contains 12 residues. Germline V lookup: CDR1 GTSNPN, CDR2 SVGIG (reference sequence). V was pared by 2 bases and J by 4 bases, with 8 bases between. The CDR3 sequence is CAWSPQFTEAFF. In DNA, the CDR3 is TGTGCCTGGAGTCCCCAATTCACTGAAGCTTTCTTT.

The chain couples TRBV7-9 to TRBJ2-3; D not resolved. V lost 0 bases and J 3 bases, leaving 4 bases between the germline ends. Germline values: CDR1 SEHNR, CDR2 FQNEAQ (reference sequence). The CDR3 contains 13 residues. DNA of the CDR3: TGTGCCAGCAGCTTAGCGGAGACAGATACGCAGTATTTT. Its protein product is CASSLAETDTQYF.